The sequence of this TCR beta chain was determined in a study of vaccination effects on CD4 cells after COVID-19. Study in general: The participants, recipients of two vaccine doses, got either BNT162b2 or mRNA-1273.

With the ViraFEST assay, the study expanded antigen-specific CD4+ T cells using viral peptide pools, then sequenced them. Following 10 days of culture, CD4+ T cells were isolated. Among the vaccine recipients, none had a prior SARS-CoV-2 infection, and nucleocapsid antibodies were negative. Cultivation was performed at approximately 2.1 million PBMC per well with around 10 IU/ml IL-2 and about 10 ug/ml peptides added. Looked up from germline, CDR1 is LGHDT and CDR2 is YNNKEL (reference sequence). The CDR3 has 14 residues. Profiling relied on immunoSEQ multiplex PCR, and the TCRdb table lists in-frame clones only, not all of them. The repertoire consists of about 73,000 clones, with roughly 79% occurring once and the leading ten covering more than 9%. Of note for this clone: Its antigen remains unidentified.

The starting material was CD4+ T cells from PBMCs cultured with SARS-CoV-2 spike peptides, obtained before COVID-19 vaccination. This receptor was obtained from a human donor who received a COVID-19 vaccine. This chain joins TRBV3-1 (or the pseudogene TRBV3-2) and TRBJ2-7, with a possible D match to TRBD1 (6 bases). CDR3 nucleotide sequence: TGTGCCAGCAGCCAAGATTTATCCAGGGGCGCTCCGAGTGTC. As protein: CASSQDLSRGAPSV.